This TCR beta chain was identified in a study of CD8+CD57+ T cells in acquired aplastic anemia. Overall study: On average, sorted CD4+ and CD8+ cells gave 3.2 ug of DNA.

It was genomic DNA that served as the template for profiling TCR beta VDJ and CDR3. From the reads, TCRdb called clonotypes with MiXCR, one entry per CDR3 protein. The sample has 200,000 to 250,000 distinct CDR3 sequences, approximately 60% seen once; the top ten hold approximately 30%. What was sequenced was sorted CD4+, CD8+, or CD8+CD57+ T cells (not recorded which) from PBMCs. This clonotype originated in a human donor in good health.

DNA for the CDR3: TGCAGTGCTCCGGGGCCCGGGGAGTCTGAAGCTTTCTTT. Translation: CSAPGPGESEAFF. This sequence joins TRBV20-1 and TRBJ1-1; weak D call: TRBD1 (5 bases). This CDR3 is 13 amino acids long. V lost 5 bases to trimming and J lost 6 bases, with 16 bases between them. Germline V lookup: CDR1 DFQATT, CDR2 SNEGSKA (reference sequence).